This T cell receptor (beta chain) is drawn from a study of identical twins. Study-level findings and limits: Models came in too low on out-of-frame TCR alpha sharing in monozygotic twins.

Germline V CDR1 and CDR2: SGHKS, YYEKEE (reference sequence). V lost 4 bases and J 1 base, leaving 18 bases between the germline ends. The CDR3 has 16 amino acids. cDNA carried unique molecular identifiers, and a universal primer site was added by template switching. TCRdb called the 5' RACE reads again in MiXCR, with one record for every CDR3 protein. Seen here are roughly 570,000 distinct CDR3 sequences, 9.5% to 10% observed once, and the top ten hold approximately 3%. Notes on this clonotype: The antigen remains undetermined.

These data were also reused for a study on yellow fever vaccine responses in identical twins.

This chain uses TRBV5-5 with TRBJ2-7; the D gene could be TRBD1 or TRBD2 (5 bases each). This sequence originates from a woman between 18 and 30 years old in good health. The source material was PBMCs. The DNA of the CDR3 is TGTGCCAGCAGCCCAACTCTGGGACGGAGTTCCTACGAGCAGTACTTC. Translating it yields CASSPTLGRSSYEQYF.